This T cell receptor beta chain was identified in a study of Graves' ophthalmopathy and Graves' hyperthyroidism (dated by TCRdb to 2016 to 2018). As for the study more broadly: Peripheral blood samples were taken at the time of initial diagnosis, before any treatment was given. The study used TCR beta repertoire signatures to distinguish Graves' ophthalmopathy from Graves' hyperthyroidism and to predict progression to ophthalmopathy. A discovery set of about a hundred patients (roughly 41 ophthalmopathy, about 58 stable hyperthyroidism) was enrolled to explore V-J signatures distinguishing ophthalmopathy from hyperthyroidism. For training and testing, the approximately 97 patients in the discovery cohort were randomly divided in a 7:3 ratio. In more than five hyperthyroidism patients, T-cell repertoires of thyroid tissue and blood were compared. For independent validation, a separate cohort was made up of fewer than 20 hyperthyroidism patients plus 17 patients who later progressed from hyperthyroidism to ophthalmopathy. Once sampling was done, hyperthyroidism patients were given methimazole at a starting dose of 30 mg daily, while ophthalmopathy patients were given high-dose intravenous methylprednisolone. In total, some 130 blood samples were TCR-sequenced: fewer than 50 ophthalmopathy, some 72 hyperthyroidism and roughly 17 hyperthyroidism-to-ophthalmopathy patients.

V gives up 0 bases and J gives up 1 base, and the segment between their germline ends measures 4 bases. Including cysteine and phenylalanine, the CDR3 has 13 amino acids. Of the read, only the CDR3 DNA is kept; its 39 bases are in frame from base 1. From the germline V gene, CDR1 is SGDLS and CDR2 is YYNGEE. The ophthalmopathy patients had moderately to severely active disease, with a Clinical Activity Score of 3 or higher, a NOSPECS grade of 4 or higher, and a disease duration of less than 3 months. Anyone with other autoimmune diseases, uncontrolled infections, pregnancy or lactation was excluded from the study. Diagnosis relied on clinical symptoms, serum thyroxine, TRAb, thyroid ultrasound and orbital computed tomography. Ficoll-Paque density gradient centrifugation was used to isolate PBMCs from around 10 ml of fresh peripheral blood. Trizol reagent was used to extract the total RNA, and its quality was then checked on an Agilent 2100 Bioanalyzer.

General study outcomes and caveats: Sample size was not predetermined statistically, and investigators were not blinded to group allocation. The 13-signature model separated ophthalmopathy from stable hyperthyroidism with 85% to 90% sensitivity and about 81% specificity in cross-validation, and 80%/75% in the test set. In validation, the model predicted ophthalmopathy progression with about 70% sensitivity and 72% to 80% specificity; roughly 11 predicted patients were CT-confirmed with GO in a median of about 7.1 months. Most expanded thyroid clonotypes with a frequency above 0.001 also appeared in blood, which suggests that blood repertoires may reflect the immune response in the thyroid.

TCR beta CDR3 regions were amplified from RNA transcripts for repertoire sequencing. The first round of RT-PCR was done with HTBI primers and the Qiagen OneStep RT-PCR kit, and was followed by a second round of multiplex PCR, then size selection and purification. Libraries were sequenced on an Illumina HiSeq2000 using paired-end 100 bp reads. In the authors' own workflow: SOAPnuke was used for read processing, and reads with adapters, uncalled bases, a mean Phred below 15, or no exact constant-primer or identifier match were discarded. COPE v1.2.5 was used to merge high-quality paired reads. Each unique nucleotide sequence was defined as a clonotype, and clonotypes were aligned to IMGT TRB V, D and J references with MiTCR v1.1. Only V-J combinations with frequency above 0.0001 were analysed, covering approximately 99% of repertoires. For each V-J combination, a TCR clonal expansion and chaos score was defined as F50 clonal expansion divided by the chaos observed in the TCRdist matrix. Features were reduced by Welch's t-statistics and random forest to around 13 V-J combinations, which fed a naive Bayes classifier. The similarity between thyroid and blood repertoires was quantified using the Morisita-Horn index. TCRdb reworked the public reads: Q25 trimming with fastp, MiXCR clone assembly, productive beta chains retained. Each CDR3 protein gets just one entry, which takes the most common genes and DNA from the rows behind it. The authors' filters were not applied to this entry. The sample table records approximately 460,000 distinct CDR3 sequences; approximately 15% of these occur just once. The ten largest clones represent 8% to 10% of the sample.

This clonotype was observed many times. Its antigen remains unidentified. Per-nucleotide qualities are absent, and no much larger clonotype sits a single base away. Sequenced input: blood. Recombination linked TRBV9 to TRBJ1-1; the D gene cannot be resolved reliably. The source of this sequence is a woman aged 25-40 years with Graves' ophthalmopathy. Donor details come from another sample of the same person, matched by shared clones. The CDR3 sequence is CASSVEGNTEAFF. The base sequence is TGTGCCAGCAGCGTAGAAGGGAACACTGAAGCTTTCTTT.